This TCR beta chain was identified in a study of blood T cell repertoires in COVID-19. Study-level background: Samples came from the United States, Italy and Spain, spanning acute and convalescent COVID-19. PBMCs, B-cell-depleted T cells, or T cells were the source of the cDNA or gDNA that made up the material.

Data came from immunoSEQ multiplex PCR; TCRdb stores just in-frame clones and leaves some out. Among about 100,000 clones listed, approximately 62% were seen once. The CDR3 has 17 residues. Trimming at V came to 2 bases and at J to 0 bases, leaving 10 bases not matched to a gene. Germline-derived CDR1 and CDR2 are MDHEN and SYDVKM. This receptor was taken from an elderly man with acute or convalescent COVID-19. Material for sequencing was peripheral blood. The rearrangement uses TRBV28 and TRBJ2-7, with 7 bases lining up with TRBD1. The chain's CDR3 is CASSLPTGTEYSYEQYF. The CDR3 nucleotides read TGTGCCAGCAGTTTACCCACCGGGACAGAGTACTCCTACGAGCAGTACTTC. The complete variable domain, with remaining parts taken from reference TRBV28 and TRBJ2-7, reads DVKVTQSSRYLVKRTGEKVFLECVQDMDHENMFWYRQDPGLGLRLIYFSYDVKMKEKGDIPEGYSVSREKKERFSLILESASTNQTSMYLCASSLPTGTEYSYEQYFGPGTRLTVT.